This T cell receptor beta chain was identified in a study of T cells expressing NK-cell markers. In regard to this clonotype: The antigen remains unidentified.

Study-level points and caveats: HCMV specificity of the expanded NKG2C+ T cell clones was not established. As a fraction of CD8+ T cells, dominant NKG2C+ clonotypes reached about 1.0-8% in roughly 6 donors.

As the method of synthesis, 5'RACE template switching with UMIs yielded TCR beta cDNA. From its re-call of the 5' RACE reads, TCRdb lists each CDR3 protein once, without DNA. This sample contains about 380,000 distinct CDR3 sequences. Sequencing input: blood T cells: a sorted CD56 or NKG2C T cell subset, CD4+ or CD8+ T cells, or bulk PBMC T cells (not recorded which). This clonotype was obtained from a man aged 18 to 70 in good health.

The CDR3 reads CATSTTGANQPQHF. V gene TRBV15 combines with J gene TRBJ1-5; TCRdb's D call, TRBD1, is unchecked because there is no DNA. Germline V gene lookup returns CDR1 LNHNV and CDR2 YYDKDF (reference sequence). CDR3 length: 14 residues.